This entry describes one T cell receptor (beta chain). No antigen is known for it. This may stem from a read error, because a much larger clone lies one nucleotide away. Full-length variable regions came from constant-region reverse primers plus semi-nested Nested Universal Primer A PCR. A single record per CDR3 protein comes from TCRdb applying MiXCR to the 5' RACE reads. The sample has around 34,000 distinct CDR3 sequences; over 25% are singletons. Tregs were sorted as CD4+CD25+CD127-/low cells. General study findings and limits: Tumor Treg TCRs overlapped most with tumor naive CD4+ cells.

The clonotype comes from a female donor with breast cancer. The sequenced sample consisted of tumor-infiltrating Tregs sorted from the breast tumor.

The CDR3 sequence is CASSEDTLLTYNDQFF. Here the CDR3 DNA reads TGTGCCAGCAGCGAGGACACCCTTTTAACCTACAATGATCAGTTCTTC. The genes are TRBV7-3 and TRBJ2-1; possibly TRBD1 for D (5 bases). This CDR3 has 16 residues. Germline V lookup: CDR1 SGHTA, CDR2 FQGTGA. Full variable domain (outside the CDR3, taken from reference TRBV7-3 and TRBJ2-1): GAGVSQTPSNKVTEKGKYVELRCDPISGHTALYWYRQSLGQGPEFLIYFQGTGAADDSGLPNDRFFAVRPEGSVSTLKIQRTERGDSAVYLCASSEDTLLTYNDQFFGPGTRLTVL.